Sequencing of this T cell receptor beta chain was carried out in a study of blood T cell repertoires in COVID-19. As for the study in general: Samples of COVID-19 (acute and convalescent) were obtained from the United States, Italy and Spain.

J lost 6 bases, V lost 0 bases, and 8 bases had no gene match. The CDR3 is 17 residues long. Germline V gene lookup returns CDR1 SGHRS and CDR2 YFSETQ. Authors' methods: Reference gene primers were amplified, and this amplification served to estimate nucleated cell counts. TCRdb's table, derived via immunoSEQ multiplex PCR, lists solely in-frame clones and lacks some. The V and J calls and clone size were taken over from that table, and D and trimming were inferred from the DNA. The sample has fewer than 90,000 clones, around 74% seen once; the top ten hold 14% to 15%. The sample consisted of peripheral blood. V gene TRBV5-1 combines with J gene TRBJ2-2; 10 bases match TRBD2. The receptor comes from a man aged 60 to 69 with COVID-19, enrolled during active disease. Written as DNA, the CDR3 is TGCGCCAGCAGCTTGGCGCTAGCGGGAGAGGTCGCCGGGGAGCTGTTTTTT. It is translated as CASSLALAGEVAGELFF.